Listed here are 25 T cell receptor beta chains from one sample, sequenced in a study of blood T cell repertoires in COVID-19 (dated by TCRdb to about 2020). The library was produced with the immunoSEQ multiplex PCR assay. The clones in this table, taken by TCRdb from immuneACCESS, are in-frame only. Not every clone is retained; where verified, under half of the shortfall comes from an unresolved V gene, and the cause of the rest is unknown. The sample table shows some 370,000 clones, and 90% are seen once. The biggest ten clones account for 6.5% of the sample. The sequencing sample was made of peripheral blood. The receptors here all came from a man between 18 and 35 years old with active or convalescent COVID-19.

This chain uses TRBV7-9 with TRBJ2-7, with a tentative D call TRBD2 (6 bases). Germline V gene data show CDR1 as SEHNR and CDR2 as FQNEAQ (reference sequence). The CDR3 length is 15 residues. Between the trimmed V and J ends, which lost 1 base and 3 bases, there was a span of 13 bases. Here the CDR3 reads CASSLEGGRGYEQYF. The DNA of the CDR3 is TGTGCCAGCAGCTTAGAGGGAGGTCGTGGCTACGAGCAGTACTTC.

This chain uses TRBV12-3 or TRBV12-4 with TRBJ2-1; D may be TRBD1 (5 bases). V lost 5 bases to trimming and J lost 7 bases, with 6 bases between them. The CDR3 loop spans 11 amino acids. The CDR3 sequence: CASSGANEQFF. In DNA form, the CDR3 reads TGTGCCAGCAGTGGGGCGAATGAGCAGTTCTTC.

The chain carries TRBV6-5 and TRBJ2-1; TRBD1 aligns across 9 bases. The CDR3 has 15 amino acids. Per the germline V gene, CDR1 is MNHEY and CDR2 is SVGAGI. Unmatched junction bases numbered 3, after V lost 2 bases and J lost 4 bases. This CDR3 is CASSYGQGWYNEQFF. The CDR3 DNA is TGTGCCAGCAGTTACGGACAGGGGTGGTACAATGAGCAGTTCTTC.

This clone was seen just once. CDR3 amino acids: CASSNSGFTYEQYF. The CDR3 nucleotides read TGTGCCAGCAGCAATAGCGGGTTTACCTACGAGCAGTACTTC. V is TRBV6-5 and J is TRBJ2-7, with 7 bases that match TRBD2. Trimming cost V 6 bases and J 2 bases; bases outside gene matches: 7. This CDR3 region has 14 residues. Looked up from germline, CDR1 is MNHEY and CDR2 is SVGAGI.

This clone occurred once. V and J are TRBV19 and TRBJ2-2, with D maybe TRBD1 (6 bases). Germline CDR1 LNHDA, CDR2 SQIVND (reference sequence). This CDR3 spans 13 amino acids. V was shortened by 8 bases and J by 3 bases, with 10 bases between the two germline ends. The CDR3 region is CASPGQDTGELFF. The CDR3 bases are TGTGCCAGTCCGGGACAAGACACCGGGGAGCTGTTTTTT. Drawing the rest from reference TRBV19 and TRBJ2-2, the complete variable domain is DGGITQSPKYLFRKEGQNVTLSCEQNLNHDAMYWYRQDPGQGLRLIYYSQIVNDFQKGDIAEGYSVSREKKESFPLTVTSAQKNPTAFYLCASPGQDTGELFFGEGSRLTVL.

The rearrangement links TRBV27 to TRBJ2-7; 7 nucleotides align to TRBD1. With V trimmed by 5 bases and J by 1 base, 8 bases remained unmatched. Germline V gene data show CDR1 as MNHEY and CDR2 as SMNVEV (reference sequence). CDR3 length equals 15 residues. Here the CDR3 reads CASSRQGVGSYEQYF. The CDR3, as DNA: TGTGCCAGCAGTCGGCAGGGGGTTGGGTCCTACGAGCAGTACTTC.

This sequence joins TRBV27 and TRBJ1-5; 8 positions agree with TRBD1. The CDR3 contains 17 residues. Germline V gene lookup returns CDR1 MNHEY and CDR2 SMNVEV (reference sequence). V lost 5 bases, J lost 4 bases, and 13 bases stayed unmatched. The DNA of the CDR3 is TGTGCCAGCAGTCCGATCCCGACAGGGGTAAGGAATCAGCCCCAGCATTTT. Translation gives CASSPIPTGVRNQPQHF.

This chain uses TRBV6-5 with TRBJ2-5, with 14 bases matching TRBD2. J gave up 4 bases and V 7 bases, and 5 bases lay outside the gene matches. The CDR3 sequence is 15 residues long. CDR1 and CDR2 from the germline V gene are MNHEY and SVGAGI. The CDR3 loop is CASNRGTSGGETQYF. DNA for the CDR3: TGTGCCAGCAACCGAGGGACTAGCGGGGGAGAGACCCAGTACTTC.

This clone was found a few times. The rearrangement joins TRBV6-4 to TRBJ1-5, with a tentative D call TRBD1 (5 bases). Germline V gene sequence: CDR1 MRHNA, CDR2 SNTAGT. The V end was cut by 7 bases, the J end by 5 bases, with 12 bases between. This CDR3 region has 13 residues. In DNA form, the CDR3 reads TGTGCCAGCATGGCCCCCAGGGATCAGCCCCAGCATTTT. Amino acids: CASMAPRDQPQHF.

V is TRBV7-8 and J is TRBJ1-5, with a possible D match to TRBD1 (5 bases). CDR1 is SGHVS and CDR2 is FQNEAQ in the germline V gene. This CDR3 has 17 amino acids. The germline V and J ends were trimmed by 1 base and 2 bases, with 15 bases remaining between them. As DNA, the CDR3 is TGTGCCAGCAGCTTAGGGCTAACGACAGTCCGCAATCAGCCCCAGCATTTT. This codes for CASSLGLTTVRNQPQHF.

The rearrangement joins TRBV5-5 to TRBJ1-2; no reliable D call. With 0 bases removed from V and 11 bases from J, the gap between germline ends came to 17 bases. CDR1 is SGHKS and CDR2 is YYEKEE in the germline V gene (reference sequence). This CDR3 comprises 14 residues. The DNA of the CDR3 is TGTGCCAGCAGCTTGGCCGTAACAGATAGGCGTTACACCTTC. It translates to CASSLAVTDRRYTF.

This chain connects TRBV5-4 to TRBJ1-1, with 8 positions matching TRBD1. The V gene's germline CDR1 is SGHNT and CDR2 YYREEE (reference sequence). The junction had 12 bases not matched to a gene; V was cut back by 4 bases and J by 4 bases. The CDR3 extends over 16 amino acids. The CDR3 DNA reads TGTGCCAGCAGCACCGGGACAGGCCACCAGGGCACTGAAGCTTTCTTT. It codes for CASSTGTGHQGTEAFF.

The table lists this clone with a count of one. J is TRBJ2-3 and V is TRBV2; 9 bases line up with TRBD1. The CDR3 is made up of 12 amino acids. Germline V gene sequence: CDR1 SNHLY, CDR2 FYNNEI. V shed 10 bases and J 3 bases; nucleotides not matched to a gene: 2. The CDR3 DNA reads as TGTGCCACTGGACAGGGGACAGATACGCAGTATTTT. As protein: CATGQGTDTQYF. Based on the CDR3 plus reference TRBV2 and TRBJ2-3, the full variable domain is EPEVTQTPSHQVTQMGQEVILRCVPISNHLYFYWYRQILGQKVEFLVSFYNNEISEKSEIFDDQFSVERPDGSNFTLKIRSTKLEDSAMYFCATGQGTDTQYFGPGTRLTVL.

The V call is TRBV3-1 (or the pseudogene TRBV3-2), the J call TRBJ1-2; D remains ambiguous. Trimming removed 1 base from V and 8 bases from J, with 5 bases in between. This CDR3 is built from 11 residues. Looked up from germline, CDR1 is LGHDT and CDR2 is YNNKEL (reference sequence). This chain's CDR3 is CASSQAGGYTF. CDR3 nucleotides: TGTGCCAGCAGCCAAGCTGGCGGCTACACCTTC.

This chain joins TRBV3-1 (or the pseudogene TRBV3-2) and TRBJ2-3; 8 nucleotides line up with TRBD2. CDR1 is LGHDT and CDR2 is YNNKEL in the germline V gene (reference sequence). V shed 3 bases, J shed 1 base, and the junction held 3 bases outside the gene matches. This CDR3 comprises 15 residues. DNA for the CDR3: TGTGCCAGCAGCCAGAGCGGGGGACGCACAGATACGCAGTATTTT. Protein sequence: CASSQSGGRTDTQYF.

This rearrangement joins TRBV6-5 to TRBJ1-2, with 7 positions matching TRBD1. Per the germline V gene, CDR1 is MNHEY and CDR2 is SVGAGI. The CDR3 runs 15 residues. V lost 2 bases and J lost 4; bases outside the gene matches: 7. CDR3 region: CASSYLSGTAYGYTF. As DNA, the CDR3 is TGTGCCAGCAGTTACCTCTCCGGGACAGCCTATGGCTACACCTTC.

The rearrangement joins TRBV18 to TRBJ2-6, with 7 positions matching TRBD1. Per the germline V gene, CDR1 is KGHSH and CDR2 is LQKENI. This CDR3 has 18 residues. Trimming removed 2 bases from V and 2 bases from J; junction bases left unmatched: 9. In nucleotides, the CDR3 is TGTGCCAGCTCACCAACCGGGACAGACCCCCCTGGGGCCAACGTCCTGACTTTC. Translating gives CASSPTGTDPPGANVLTF.

In the case of this clone: Compared with germline, one end of the junction differs, possibly owing to a read error. The rearrangement uses TRBV18 and TRBJ1-5, with 10 bases matching TRBD1. From germline, CDR1 is KGHSH and CDR2 LQKENI. The CDR3 runs to 16 residues. CDR3 protein: CASSPFDRGPGQPQHF. CDR3 coding DNA: TGTGCCAGTTCACCGTTTGACAGGGGGCCGGGGCAGCCCCAGCATTTT.

This chain joins TRBV29-1 and TRBJ1-2; 7 bases match TRBD1. The CDR3 consists of 11 residues. V shed 5 bases, J shed 3 bases, and the junction held 0 bases outside the gene matches. Germline lookup yields CDR1 SQVTM and CDR2 ANQGSEA. CDR3 sequence: CSVQGDYGYTF. The CDR3 region has the DNA TGCAGCGTTCAGGGGGACTATGGCTACACCTTC.

The genes are TRBV6-2 or TRBV6-3 and TRBJ2-3; D possibly corresponds to TRBD1 (5 bases). The CDR3 sequence is 15 residues long. Germline assignment: CDR1 MNHEY and CDR2 SVGEGT. Trimming removed 0 bases from V and 3 bases from J, with 10 bases in between. DNA of the CDR3: TGTGCCAGCAGTTACTCGCTGACAGTTACAGATACGCAGTATTTT. Protein sequence: CASSYSLTVTDTQYF.

The J gene is TRBJ2-3, the V gene TRBV5-1; 10 bases line up with TRBD2. Looked up from germline, CDR1 is SGHRS and CDR2 is YFSETQ. After removal of 4 bases from V and 2 bases from J, the junction contained 4 bases not matched to a gene. This CDR3 is 15 amino acids long. The CDR3 region is CASSKLAGTTDTQYF. CDR3 nucleotides: TGCGCCAGCAGCAAACTAGCGGGGACCACAGATACGCAGTATTTT. Based on the CDR3 plus reference TRBV5-1 and TRBJ2-3, the full variable domain is KAGVTQTPRYLIKTRGQQVTLSCSPISGHRSVSWYQQTPGQGLQFLFEYFSETQRNKGNFPGRFSGRQFSNSRSEMNVSTLELGDSALYLCASSKLAGTTDTQYFGPGTRLTVL.

The chain combines TRBV4-1 with TRBJ1-2; the match to TRBD1 covers 9 bases. The CDR3 runs 15 residues. The V and J ends lost 3 bases and 1 base, in that order; junction bases with no gene match: 3. CDR1 and CDR2 (germline): MGHRA, YSYEKL. CDR3 nucleotide sequence: TGCGCCAGCAGCCAGTCGACAGGGGGTAACTATGGCTACACCTTC. Amino acids: CASSQSTGGNYGYTF.

In this sample, this clone turned up a few times. The chain couples TRBV2 to TRBJ1-2; D possibly corresponds to TRBD1 (6 bases). The CDR3 sequence is 13 residues long. Germline lookup yields CDR1 SNHLY and CDR2 FYNNEI. V lost 6 bases and J 6 bases, leaving 14 bases between the germline ends. CDR3 sequence: CASRTRGVHGYTF. The CDR3 coding sequence is TGTGCCAGCAGAACCAGGGGTGTACATGGCTACACCTTC.

About this clone: At the DNA level, this CDR3 is encoded by other sequences in the same sample as well. The V gene is TRBV18, the J gene TRBJ2-7, with no clear D. V was cut by 2 bases and J by 5 bases, with 10 bases left in between. The CDR3 covers 13 residues. Germline lookup yields CDR1 KGHSH and CDR2 LQKENI. The CDR3 bases are TGTGCCAGCTCACCATTGGAGACCCACGAGCAGTACTTC. Its protein is CASSPLETHEQYF. The complete variable domain, with remaining parts taken from reference TRBV18 and TRBJ2-7, reads NAGVMQNPRHLVRRRGQEARLRCSPMKGHSHVYWYRQLPEEGLKFMVYLQKENIIDESGMPKERFSAEFPKEGPSILRIQQVVRGDSAAYFCASSPLETHEQYFGPGTRLTVT.

The J gene is TRBJ1-6, the V gene TRBV3-1 (or the pseudogene TRBV3-2); no clear D. Trimming left V 1 base short and J 7 bases short, with 2 bases between. The CDR3 runs 12 residues. Germline values: CDR1 LGHDT, CDR2 YNNKEL (reference sequence). The CDR3 region is CASSQVNSPLHF. CDR3 in DNA: TGTGCCAGCAGCCAAGTAAATTCACCCCTCCACTTT.